The entry below describes one T cell receptor (beta chain). Its antigen remains unidentified. No base qualities exist here, and no much larger clone lies one base off it. TCRbeta CDR3 regions were amplified from genomic DNA using the immunoSEQ Assay, a bias-controlled multiplex PCR. On the study's bioinformatics: The number of nucleated cells in each sample was estimated by amplification of reference gene primers within the assay. To quantify the absolute abundance of each unique TCRbeta CDR3 rearrangement, sequence reads were collapsed and filtered. For each sample, productive Simpson clonality was calculated as the square root of Simpson's diversity index over productive rearrangements. Drawn from immuneACCESS, this table holds only the in-frame rearrangements with V and J called that TCRdb kept. Clones are partly lost; checked studies trace under half to an unresolved V gene and leave the rest unexplained. The D gene and trimming were derived from the DNA, and the V and J assignments and clone size from that table. The sample data list fewer than 250,000 clones, and just under 85% of these were observed just once. The ten largest clones represent about 4% of the sample.

This sample is part of a study of blood T cell repertoires in COVID-19 (TCRdb year 2020). For context, the study as a whole: Collaborator samples came from the United States, Italy and Spain and covered acute and convalescent phases of COVID-19. Sample metadata almost always included a de-identified subject ID, COVID-19 status, age in years and sex. Where available, HLA class I and class II types were obtained from metadata supplied by the sample provider rather than from assay-based typing. The material from the prospective study consisted of cDNA or gDNA derived from T cells, B-cell-depleted T cells, or PBMCs. The repertoires were made available in a free public database intended to serve as a resource for research on the immune response to SARS-CoV-2. Subjects who had been exposed to COVID-19, were actively infected with it, or had recovered from it provided the deeply sampled blood TCRbeta repertoires that made up the dataset. Samples came from the ongoing ImmuneRACE study (first 160 participants) plus 1,254 subjects from 6 global collaborators. Beyond this particular receptor, the publication reports: The quantity of clinical and demographic metadata differed by source and by participant and was supplied without curation.

Including the terminal cysteine and phenylalanine, the CDR3 comprises 17 residues. The CDR3 DNA has 51 bases and is translated from base 1. Per the germline V gene (reference sequence), SEHNR is the CDR1 and FQNEAQ is the CDR2. At the junction V is shortened by 5 bases and J by 0 bases; bases outside the gene matches: 10. Each collaborating institution followed its own protocols to collect whole blood in K2EDTA tubes. For TCRbeta analysis, collaborators shipped samples in one of three forms: frozen whole blood, isolated PBMCs, or DNA extracted from either of those sample types. Sequenced sample: peripheral blood. The rearranged chain carries TRBV7-9 and TRBJ1-3; TRBD1 agrees with 7 junctional bases. This sequence was found in a man in his fifties with acute or convalescent COVID-19. The CDR3 reads CASSPPGQRYSGNTIYF. The DNA sequence is given as TGTGCCAGCAGCCCCCCGGGACAGCGATACTCTGGAAACACCATATATTTT.